A single sample gave rise to the 12 T cell receptor beta chains below, sequenced in a study of T cell changes during pregnancy in multiple sclerosis. This table comes from immunoSEQ multiplex PCR, and its TCRdb copy is limited to in-frame clones, with some not included. The sample has around 42,000 clones; 90% to 95% are singletons. The sequenced sample was CD4+ T cells from peripheral blood mononuclear cells, obtained before pregnancy. Receptors originate from a female donor with multiple sclerosis, enrolled in a pregnancy study.

The J gene is TRBJ2-7, the V gene TRBV30, with D perhaps matching TRBD1 (6 bases). Germline CDR1 GTSNPN, CDR2 SVGIG (reference sequence). V lost 5 bases to trimming and J lost 2 bases, with 13 bases between them. The CDR3 length is 13 residues. CDR3 region: CAWERQATYEQYF. CDR3 DNA sequence: TGTGCCTGGGAACGACAGGCAACCTACGAGCAGTACTTC.

V usage is TRBV29-1 and J usage is TRBJ2-3; D possibly corresponds to TRBD2 (5 bases). This CDR3 is 12 amino acids long. Germline V gene sequence: CDR1 SQVTM, CDR2 ANQGSEA. The V end was cut by 4 bases, the J end by 1 base, with 6 bases between. The CDR3 spells CSVVRGTDTQYF. DNA of the CDR3: TGCAGCGTTGTGAGGGGCACAGATACGCAGTATTTT.

This clone has just one count. The chain couples TRBV10-1 to TRBJ2-1; 8 nucleotides match TRBD2. Germline lookup yields CDR1 WNHNN and CDR2 SYGVQD (reference sequence). The CDR3 sequence is 18 residues long. V was clipped by 10 bases and J by 3 bases; unmatched bases: 20. The CDR3 is CATSRGSGGAPGYNEQFF. The CDR3 DNA reads as TGCGCCACCTCTAGAGGGAGCGGGGGAGCCCCCGGCTACAATGAGCAGTTCTTC.

The rearrangement joins TRBV5-1 to TRBJ1-1, with 7 bases lining up with TRBD1. V shed 4 bases, J shed 1 base, and the junction held 7 bases outside the gene matches. Germline CDR1 SGHRS, CDR2 YFSETQ. There are 15 residues in the CDR3. As DNA, the CDR3 is TGCGCCAGCAGCCCTCGGACAGGTCAGAACACTGAAGCTTTCTTT. Its protein product is CASSPRTGQNTEAFF.

This chain uses TRBV6-5 with TRBJ2-3; TRBD1 might be the D (5 bases). V was shortened by 1 base and J by 4 bases, with 15 bases between the two germline ends. The CDR3 is 16 amino acids. From germline, CDR1 is MNHEY and CDR2 SVGAGI. DNA of the CDR3: TGTGCCAGCAGTTACTTTTCAACAGGCCGAGCAGATACGCAGTATTTT. Its translation is CASSYFSTGRADTQYF.

The chain uses TRBV6-1 and TRBJ1-3, with TRBD1 matching over 8 bases. Germline V gives CDR1 MNHNS, CDR2 SASEGT. This CDR3 contains 14 residues. The V segment lost 4 bases and the J segment 2 bases; nucleotides outside the gene matches: 1. CDR3 in DNA: TGTGCCAGCAGTGCGGACAGGGCTGGAAACACCATATATTTT. Amino acid sequence: CASSADRAGNTIYF.

This clone has just one count. A junction boundary mismatches the germline segment, possibly from a read error. The chain combines TRBV20-1 with TRBJ1-2; 10 bases map to TRBD1. The CDR3 contains 11 residues. Germline CDR1 DFQATT, CDR2 SNEGSKA (reference sequence). CDR3 amino acids: CSASRQGAPLF. As DNA, the CDR3 is TGCAGTGCTAGCCGACAGGGGGCACCACTCTTC.

This chain links TRBV5-6 with TRBJ1-2; TRBD1 matches 11 bases. Germline V lookup: CDR1 SGHDT, CDR2 YYEEEE. This CDR3 is 16 amino acids long. With 2 bases clipped from V and 5 bases from J, the junction kept 8 bases outside the gene matches. This chain's CDR3 is CASSFRGQGASYGYTF. As DNA, the CDR3 is TGTGCCAGCAGCTTCAGAGGACAGGGGGCCTCTTATGGCTACACCTTC. Full variable domain (rest looked up from reference TRBV5-6 and TRBJ1-2): DAGVTQSPTHLIKTRGQQVTLRCSPKSGHDTVSWYQQALGQGPQFIFQYYEEEERQRGNFPDRFSGHQFPNYSSELNVNALLLGDSALYLCASSFRGQGASYGYTFGSGTRLTVV.

The chain joins TRBV9 to TRBJ2-5; 10 nucleotides agree with TRBD1. CDR1 and CDR2 (germline): SGDLS, YYNGEE. This CDR3 has 15 amino acids. The ends lost 0 bases at V and 6 bases at J; junction bases unmatched: 5. The CDR3 reads CASSVDGGQGKTQYF. The CDR3 nucleotides read TGTGCCAGCAGCGTAGATGGGGGACAGGGGAAGACCCAGTACTTC.

The rearrangement uses TRBV20-1 and TRBJ2-5, with D possibly TRBD1 on 6 matching bases. The V end lost 5 bases, the J end lost 7 bases, and 11 bases lay between the germline ends. CDR3 length: 11 amino acids. Germline assignment: CDR1 DFQATT and CDR2 SNEGSKA (reference sequence). CDR3 in DNA: TGCAGTGCTTTTAGGGGGATGACCCAGTACTTC. It specifies CSAFRGMTQYF.

The chain carries TRBV4-3 and TRBJ1-2, with D tentatively TRBD1 (6 bases). V was pared by 0 bases and J by 4 bases, with 12 bases between. The CDR3 is made up of 15 amino acids. Germline values: CDR1 LGHNA, CDR2 YSLEER. CDR3 region: CASSQEGGPGYGYTF. DNA of the CDR3: TGCGCCAGCAGCCAAGAGGGGGGGCCCGGCTATGGCTACACCTTC.

CDR3 loop: CASSLVLGRQETQYF. DNA for the CDR3: TGCGCCAGCAGCTTGGTCTTGGGGAGGCAAGAGACCCAGTACTTC. The chain has TRBV5-1 and TRBJ2-5; possibly TRBD2 for D (6 bases). V was clipped by 0 bases and J by 2 bases, with 11 bases between them. Per the germline V gene, CDR1 is SGHRS and CDR2 is YFSETQ. The CDR3 spans 15 residues. Filled out from reference TRBV5-1 and TRBJ2-5, the complete variable domain reads KAGVTQTPRYLIKTRGQQVTLSCSPISGHRSVSWYQQTPGQGLQFLFEYFSETQRNKGNFPGRFSGRQFSNSRSEMNVSTLELGDSALYLCASSLVLGRQETQYFGPGTRLLVL.